This TCR beta chain was obtained from a study of vaccination and CD4 T cells after COVID-19. Points from the study as a whole: The appearance of a median approximately 90% of reactive clones in convalescent patients occurred only post-vaccination. Investigators enrolled relatively few convalescent patients and included no early post-infection timepoints.

The sample's treatment: approximately 11-day PBMC culture with coronavirus spike peptide pools or control peptides (ViraFEST assay). Pre-COVID-19 pandemic sampling (2011-2018) yielded the unexposed donor's CD4+ T cells. There are a few counts of this clonotype. Its antigen is not identified. Researchers used the Oncomine TCR Beta short-read assay to sequence DNA from cultured CD4+ T cells. Genomic DNA extraction was carried out from cultured CD4+ T cells. TCRdb re-analysed the PCR reads in MiXCR, keeping a single row per CDR3 protein. This repertoire shows 8,900 or so distinct CDR3 sequences, about 36% found once; its top ten account for about 30%. The sequence was obtained from a human donor in good health. The source material was CD4+ T cells from blood, cultured in vitro.

The CDR3 region is CARGSGGEGEQYF. CDR3 nucleotides: TGTGCCCGAGGAAGCGGGGGGGAGGGGGAGCAGTACTTC. The chain combines TRBV24-1 with TRBJ2-7; the match to TRBD2 covers 10 bases. The CDR3 length is 13 residues. J gave up 7 bases and V 12 bases, and 11 bases lay outside the gene matches. The germline V gene has CDR1 KGHDR and CDR2 SFDVKD.